The next 10 T cell receptor beta chains were all read from a single sample in a study of tumor-infiltrating lymphocytes in primary liver carcinoma. It was unsorted whole blood that yielded blood RNA, and germline DNA was also extracted. Production of TCR beta cDNA used approximately 0.45 ug total RNA together with a constant-region primer. Each TCR beta library was derived from three nested multiplex PCR rounds that employed slightly modified ARM-PCR. TRBV1-TRBV30 forward primers paired with a C-beta reverse primer drove the first two PCR rounds, ten to eleven cycles each. A single record per CDR3 protein comes from TCRdb applying MiXCR to the multiplex PCR reads. The sample includes about 180,000 distinct CDR3 sequences, about 55% of them seen just once. The sample comprised peripheral blood. The receptors originated from a man aged 35 to 55 with primary liver carcinoma and hepatitis B virus infection.

This chain connects TRBV19 to TRBJ2-2; 7 positions agree with TRBD2. Germline-derived CDR1 and CDR2 are LNHDA and SQIVND (reference sequence). V shed 2 bases and J 5 bases; nucleotides not matched to a gene: 8. The CDR3 length is 16 residues. This chain's CDR3 is CASSINSPGGTGELFF. The CDR3 coding sequence is TGTGCCAGTAGTATAAATAGTCCGGGAGGAACCGGGGAGCTGTTTTTT.

The rearrangement links TRBV29-1 to TRBJ2-1; TRBD2 agrees at 7 bases. The CDR3 sequence is 16 residues long. In germline, CDR1 is SQVTM, CDR2 ANQGSEA. After removal of 1 base from V and 8 bases from J, the junction contained 14 bases not matched to a gene. For the CDR3, the DNA is TGCAGCGTTGAAGCCCCGGGACCAGCGGGAACCGATGAGCAGTTCTTC. Translated: CSVEAPGPAGTDEQFF.

The chain links TRBV12-3 or TRBV12-4 to TRBJ1-1; maybe TRBD1 (5 bases). V shed 6 bases and J shed 4 bases, with 15 bases lying between them. The CDR3 is 14 amino acids. CDR3: CASRVTVGATEAFF. The CDR3 DNA is TGTGCCAGCAGGGTAACAGTAGGGGCCACTGAAGCTTTCTTT.

This clonotype was seen a single time. This chain links TRBV5-4 with TRBJ2-1, with D tentatively TRBD2 (5 bases). V was clipped by 2 bases and J by 8 bases, with 17 bases between them. The CDR3 has 15 residues. Germline CDR1 SGHNT, CDR2 YYREEE (reference sequence). The CDR3 DNA is TGTGCCAGCAGCTTCTGGGAGAGTCACTTCGATGAGCAGTTCTTC. Amino acid sequence: CASSFWESHFDEQFF.

About this clonotype: Since the CDR3 does not end with the conserved phenylalanine or tryptophan, this likely comes from a read error. This sequence joins TRBV29-1 and TRBJ2-2, with unresolved D. The germline CDR1 and CDR2 sequences are SQVTM and ANQGSEA. The CDR3 is made up of 13 amino acids. V was trimmed by 8 bases and J by 9 bases, leaving 19 bases between them. The CDR3 reads CSSEGQNTRELFS. The DNA of the CDR3 is TGCAGCTCCGAAGGGCAGAATACCAGGGAGCTGTTTTCT.

The chain couples TRBV5-1 to TRBJ2-3, with 8 positions matching TRBD2. Germline CDR1 is SGHRS and CDR2 is YFSETQ. The CDR3 contains 19 residues. The V segment lost 5 bases and the J segment 4 bases; nucleotides outside the gene matches: 21. The CDR3 loop reads CASSFGRLAGSLSSDTQYF. The CDR3 DNA reads TGCGCCAGCAGTTTTGGAAGGTTAGCGGGAAGTCTTTCTTCAGATACGCAGTATTTT.

This chain uses TRBV7-9 with TRBJ2-1; D might be TRBD1 (6 bases). Germline V lookup: CDR1 SEHNR, CDR2 FQNEAQ (reference sequence). The CDR3 has 14 residues. Trimming stripped 1 base from V and 7 bases from J, with 11 bases between. Written as DNA, the CDR3 is TGTGCCAGCAGCTTAGTCAGTCAGGGGAATGAGCAGTTCTTC. This encodes CASSLVSQGNEQFF.

To note about this clonotype: Without the conserved terminal phenylalanine or tryptophan, this CDR3 likely stems from a read error. V gene TRBV6-5 combines with J gene TRBJ1-1; D gene unclear. Looked up from germline, CDR1 is MNHEY and CDR2 is SVGAGI. Deletions cut 6 bases from V and 1 base from J, with 6 bases between. CDR3 length: 12 residues. CDR3 loop: CASSRTNTEAFS. The CDR3 DNA is TGTGCCAGCAGCCGAACGAACACTGAAGCTTTCTCT.

The chain links TRBV6-2 or TRBV6-3 to TRBJ2-1, with 9 bases identical to TRBD2. The V gene's germline CDR1 is MNHEY and CDR2 SVGEGT. V lost 7 bases to trimming and J lost 4 bases; unmatched junction nucleotides: 11. The CDR3 runs to 16 residues. CDR3 DNA sequence: TGTGCCAGCACCCCAACGTCGCTAGCGGGATACAATGAGCAGTTCTTC. Translating it yields CASTPTSLAGYNEQFF.

The CDR3 is CASSLTSGRDEQFF. DNA of the CDR3: TGTGCCAGCAGTTTGACTAGCGGGAGGGATGAGCAGTTCTTC. V gene TRBV12-3 or TRBV12-4 combines with J gene TRBJ2-1, with 14 bases identical to TRBD2. V shed 3 bases, J shed 8 bases, and the junction held 0 bases outside the gene matches. This CDR3 spans 14 amino acids.